This T cell receptor beta chain was recovered during a study of blood T cell repertoires in COVID-19. Overall study: Acute and convalescent COVID-19 specimens originated in the United States, Italy and Spain. Sample material is recorded as cDNA or gDNA derived from T cells, B-cell-depleted T cells, or PBMCs.

In the source study's methods: Estimation of nucleated cell counts was performed using reference gene primer amplification. Generated by immunoSEQ multiplex PCR, the TCRdb table keeps only in-frame clones and is missing some. The V and J calls and clone size come from that table; D and trimming were worked out from the DNA. The sample lists about 250,000 clones, approximately 86% occurring once. This clone was counted a single time. CDR1 is SGHRS and CDR2 is YFSETQ in the germline V gene. The V gene end was trimmed by 4 bases and the J gene end by 3 bases; junction bases not matched to a gene: 6. This CDR3 comprises 14 residues.

The V and J genes are TRBV5-1 and TRBJ2-7, with 8 bases matching TRBD2. This sequence was found in a man aged 80 or over with acute or convalescent COVID-19. The sequencing sample was made of peripheral blood. In DNA, the CDR3 is TGCGCCAGCAGCCCGGGACTAGGCAACTACGAGCAGTACTTC. It yields the protein CASSPGLGNYEQYF.